These 19 T cell receptor beta chains originate from one sample sequenced in a study of T cell changes during pregnancy in multiple sclerosis (dated by TCRdb to the late 2010s). Receptor amplification or capture employed the immunoSEQ multiplex PCR assay. Entries here come from immuneACCESS through TCRdb and include only in-frame sequences with V and J called. Some clones fail to appear in such tables; in the studies checked, an unresolved V gene covers under half of the shortfall, and the cause of the remainder is unknown. For this sample there are about 40,000 clones; 75% to 95% appear just once. The ten largest clones capture 0.43% of the sample. The source was CD4+ T cells from peripheral blood mononuclear cells, collected in the third trimester of pregnancy. These receptors came from a female donor with multiple sclerosis, enrolled in a pregnancy study.

The rearrangement links TRBV4-2 to TRBJ1-4; TRBD1 matches 10 bases. V lost 4 bases, J lost 8 bases, and 10 bases stayed unmatched. Germline assignment: CDR1 LGHNA and CDR2 YNFKEQ. The CDR3 runs to 16 residues. The CDR3 DNA follows: TGTGCCAGCAGCCGGGCCGGACAGGGGGAGGGGGAAAAACTGTTTTTT. This encodes CASSRAGQGEGEKLFF.

This chain connects TRBV6-1 to TRBJ1-5; no clear D. V shed 11 bases and J shed 1 base, with 9 bases lying between them. CDR1 and CDR2 (germline): MNHNS, SASEGT. The CDR3 length is 12 residues. CDR3 loop: CAGSSSNQPQHF. CDR3 nucleotides: TGTGCCGGGAGTTCAAGCAATCAGCCCCAGCATTTT.

The rearrangement uses TRBV6-4 and TRBJ2-2, with 10 bases that match TRBD1. There are 16 residues in the CDR3. Germline loops: CDR1 MRHNA, CDR2 SNTAGT. V lost 5 bases, J lost 4 bases, and 7 bases stayed unmatched. The CDR3 protein is CASSSVGTGVTGELFF. DNA for the CDR3: TGTGCCAGCAGTTCGGTGGGGACAGGGGTCACCGGGGAGCTGTTTTTT.

The chain uses TRBV15 and TRBJ2-6, with 16 bases matching TRBD2. The CDR3 spans 21 residues. The V gene end was trimmed by 3 bases and the J gene end by 0 bases; junction bases not matched to a gene: 8. In germline, CDR1 is LNHNV, CDR2 YYDKDF (reference sequence). The CDR3: CATSRQPGLAGGNSGANVLTF. The CDR3 bases are TGTGCCACCAGCAGGCAGCCGGGACTAGCGGGAGGGAACTCTGGGGCCAACGTCCTGACTTTC. Filled out from reference TRBV15 and TRBJ2-6, the complete variable domain reads DAMVIQNPRYQVTQFGKPVTLSCSQTLNHNVMYWYQQKSSQAPKLLFHYYDKDFNNEADTPDNFQSRRPNTSFCFLDIRSPGLGDTAMYLCATSRQPGLAGGNSGANVLTFGAGSRLTVL.

The rearrangement joins TRBV11-2 to TRBJ1-1, with TRBD1 identical over 7 bases. V dropped 2 bases and J dropped 0; count of bases not matched to a gene: 6. From germline, CDR1 is SGHAT and CDR2 FQNNGV. This CDR3 is 16 amino acids long. The CDR3 region is CASSLRDRVLNTEAFF. The CDR3 DNA sequence: TGTGCCAGCAGCTTACGTGACAGGGTCCTGAACACTGAAGCTTTCTTT.

The chain combines TRBV19 with TRBJ1-1; 7 bases are a match to TRBD1. With 6 bases clipped from V and 5 bases from J, the junction kept 6 bases outside the gene matches. The germline V gene has CDR1 LNHDA and CDR2 SQIVND (reference sequence). This CDR3 comprises 13 residues. The CDR3 DNA is TGTGCCAGTAGCAACAGGGGAGTGACTGAAGCTTTCTTT. It specifies CASSNRGVTEAFF.

The V gene is TRBV19, the J gene TRBJ1-5; TRBD1 matches at 8 bases. The junction had 7 bases not matched to a gene; V was cut back by 3 bases and J by 9 bases. The CDR3 totals 14 residues. Germline CDR1 reads LNHDA; CDR2 reads SQIVND (reference sequence). CDR3 region: CASSIGQGPAPQHF. CDR3 bases: TGTGCCAGTAGTATCGGACAGGGCCCGGCGCCCCAGCATTTT.

The chain uses TRBV10-1 and TRBJ1-5, with D maybe TRBD1 (5 bases). CDR1 and CDR2 from the germline V gene are WNHNN and SYGVQD (reference sequence). This CDR3 comprises 14 residues. Trimming removed 8 bases from V and 2 bases from J, with 13 bases in between. CDR3 protein: CASDRRGRNQPQHF. For the CDR3, the DNA is TGCGCCAGCGACCGAAGGGGCCGCAATCAGCCCCAGCATTTT.

V is TRBV5-4 and J is TRBJ2-2; tentatively, D is TRBD1 (6 bases). From germline, CDR1 is SGHNT and CDR2 YYREEE (reference sequence). The CDR3 sequence is 15 residues long. The ends were cut back, 2 bases at V and 2 bases at J, with 10 bases in the middle. The CDR3 sequence is CASSLGQLNTGELFF. The CDR3 nucleotides read TGTGCCAGCAGCTTAGGACAGTTAAACACCGGGGAGCTGTTTTTT.

The chain employs TRBV7-9 and TRBJ2-5, with TRBD2 matching 10 bases. The CDR3 sequence is 17 residues long. V shed 5 bases and J 0 bases; nucleotides not matched to a gene: 9. Germline loops: CDR1 SEHNR, CDR2 FQNEAQ (reference sequence). The CDR3 DNA is TGTGCCAGCAGCCCAGGCGGACTAGCGGAGTACCAAGAGACCCAGTACTTC. Translation gives CASSPGGLAEYQETQYF.

A few counts support this clone. The gene calls are TRBV28 and TRBJ1-2; the D gene is possibly TRBD1 (6 bases). V lost 6 bases and J lost 0, with 8 bases in between. This CDR3 comprises 13 residues. The germline V gene has CDR1 MDHEN and CDR2 SYDVKM. The CDR3 DNA is TGTGCCAGCAGGGGACAAGCTAACTATGGCTACACCTTC. Its protein product is CASRGQANYGYTF.

This rearrangement joins TRBV5-1 to TRBJ2-1, with TRBD2 identical over 13 bases. V shed 4 bases, J shed 10 bases, and the junction held 8 bases outside the gene matches. CDR1 and CDR2 (germline): SGHRS, YFSETQ. CDR3 length: 15 residues. The CDR3 sequence: CASSPGLAGFGEQFF. CDR3 sequence (DNA): TGCGCCAGCAGCCCGGGACTAGCGGGATTCGGAGAGCAGTTCTTC.

The genes are TRBV5-1 and TRBJ2-3; D is unresolved. Per germline, CDR1 SGHRS and CDR2 YFSETQ. The CDR3 extends over 13 amino acids. Between the trimmed V and J ends, which lost 4 bases and 0 bases, there was a span of 6 bases. For the CDR3, the DNA is TGCGCCAGCAGCGCGGCTAGCACAGATACGCAGTATTTT. Its protein product is CASSAASTDTQYF.

The genes are TRBV18 and TRBJ2-5; 9 nucleotides line up with TRBD2. Germline CDR1 reads KGHSH; CDR2 reads LQKENI. This CDR3 spans 16 amino acids. J lost 2 bases, V lost 4 bases, and 8 bases had no gene match. CDR3 sequence (DNA): TGTGCCAGCTCACTCTTAGCGGGAGAGATTCAAGAGACCCAGTACTTC. Translation: CASSLLAGEIQETQYF.

V is TRBV5-1 and J is TRBJ1-2, with 10 nucleotides matching TRBD1. Germline V gives CDR1 SGHRS, CDR2 YFSETQ. V was clipped by 5 bases and J by 3 bases; unmatched bases: 7. The CDR3 spans 15 residues. The CDR3 sequence is CASRSGQGYDYGYTF. CDR3 nucleotides: TGCGCCAGCAGGTCGGGACAGGGGTACGACTATGGCTACACCTTC.

This clone was seen once. The V and J genes are TRBV9 and TRBJ1-3; 8 bases match TRBD1. The CDR3 is 17 residues long. V shed 0 bases, J shed 0 bases, and the junction held 5 bases outside the gene matches. Per germline, CDR1 SGDLS and CDR2 YYNGEE. CDR3 bases: TGTGCCAGCAGCGTAGAGCCAGGGGGCATCTCTGGAAACACCATATATTTT. Protein: CASSVEPGGISGNTIYF.

In this sample, this clone turned up a few times. CDR3 region: CASSLPLGGVGTEAFF. CDR3 nucleotides: TGTGCCAGCAGCCTCCCCCTGGGGGGTGTAGGCACTGAAGCTTTCTTT. This rearrangement joins TRBV7-8 to TRBJ1-1; a possible D gene is TRBD1 (5 bases). Between the trimmed V and J ends, which lost 5 bases and 4 bases, there was a span of 20 bases. This CDR3 is built from 16 residues. CDR1 and CDR2 from the germline V gene are SGHVS and FQNEAQ.

The chain links TRBV9 to TRBJ1-1; possible D gene TRBD1, 6 bases. Germline lookup yields CDR1 SGDLS and CDR2 YYNGEE. Trimming took off 3 bases at V and 1 base at J, with 10 bases between the two ends. The CDR3 is 14 residues long. The CDR3, as DNA: TGTGCCAGCAGCGCAAGGGGGGGGAACACTGAAGCTTTCTTT. Its protein is CASSARGGNTEAFF.

CDR3 in amino acids: CASSLQQWHEQYF. Here the CDR3 DNA reads TGTGCCAGCAGCTTACAACAATGGCACGAGCAGTACTTC. V and J are TRBV7-9 and TRBJ2-7; D uncertain. From germline, CDR1 is SEHNR and CDR2 FQNEAQ (reference sequence). The V end was cut by 2 bases, the J end by 5 bases, with 10 bases between. The CDR3 has 13 residues.